This T cell receptor beta chain comes out of a study of vaccination and CD4 T cells after COVID-19 (dated by TCRdb to 2021 to 2024). Background for the entire study: SARS-CoV-2 positivity had been established in the convalescent patients by nasal swab PCR, and mild disease was recorded in several of these patients and severe disease in one. The convalescent cohort comprised six males and four females, including two Hispanic individuals, seven Caucasians, two Asians and one multiracial person. Participants received two doses of either the Pfizer-BioNTech BNT162b2 vaccine (n=8) or the Moderna mRNA-1273 vaccine (n=2). Post-COVID blood samples were collected from convalescent patients a median of around 96 days after diagnosis, with a range of roughly 35 to 170 days. Post-vaccine blood samples were taken a median of roughly 75 days after the second vaccine dose, with a range of roughly 14 to 241 days. In under twelve COVID-19 convalescent patients and a handful of infection-naive healthy vaccine recipients, researchers compared the spike-specific CD4+ TCR repertoire from before mRNA vaccination with the repertoire from after.

Summary of the overall study and its limitations: The number of convalescent patients in the study was relatively small, and the study did not examine early timepoints following natural infection. Among convalescent patients, a median about 86% of the SARS-CoV-2-reactive clones seen after vaccination appeared only after vaccination, which suggests priming specific to the vaccine. An increase in the median number of SARS-CoV-2-reactive clonotypes from some 20 after infection to 35 to 40 after vaccination was observed, but the change was not found to be significant. Of the vaccine-specific clones in convalescent patients, 304 of 307, or nearly all, reacted only to SARS-CoV-2 spike and did not cross-react with common cold coronaviruses.

Reading from cysteine to phenylalanine, the CDR3 counts 12 amino acids. Of the read, only the CDR3 DNA is kept; its 36 bases are in frame from base 1. V is cut by 3 bases and J by 10 bases, and the space between the germline ends is 10 bases. For CDR1 and CDR2, the germline V gene lists ENHRY and SYGVKD. The positive SARS-CoV-2 PCR tests of the convalescent patients were dated from March to December 2020, before the Alpha, Beta and Delta variants emerged in the United States. PBMCs were separated from whole blood using Ficoll-Paque Plus gradient centrifugation and then either used fresh or cryopreserved at -140C. With respect to this clonotype: Its antigen is currently not known. The input lacks base qualities; no much larger clone sits a single base away.

Libraries came from PCR. Instrument on record: Illumina iSeq 100. Per the source publication's procedure: Non-productive sequences were removed, and CDR3s not starting with C, not ending with F or W, or shorter than 7 amino acids were discarded. Similarity between CDR3 sequences was evaluated in R version 3.6.1 using Levenshtein distances (stringdist) and unrooted phylogenetic trees (ape). The public sequencing data were trimmed at Q25 with fastp and processed into clonotypes with MiXCR by TCRdb, which kept only in-frame beta chains. Here each entry gathers all rows of one CDR3 protein and keeps the most common genes and DNA. The V and J calls here are based on TCRdb, not the publication. The sample profile shows 15,000 to 20,000 distinct CDR3 sequences; less than 80% of them were found once. 1% of the sample is held by the ten biggest clonotypes.

This TCR derives from a human donor who had recovered from COVID-19. Sequenced material: CD4+ T cells from blood, taken before SARS-CoV-2 vaccination. The chain links TRBV10-3 with TRBJ2-1; the D segment cannot be called with confidence. The CDR3 region reads CAISDFEYEQFF. The DNA sequence reads TGTGCCATCAGTGATTTCGAATACGAGCAGTTCTTC.